What follows are 10 T cell receptor beta chains derived from one specimen sequenced in a study of tumor-infiltrating lymphocytes in localized non-small cell lung cancer. Measured with immunoSEQ multiplex PCR; TCRdb has only the in-frame clones, and not every one. Of around 14,000 clones listed, roughly four fifths are singletons. Source material: lung tumor tissue. Every receptor here comes from a human donor with non-small cell lung cancer.

The chain links TRBV19 to TRBJ1-1; D not certain. Per germline, CDR1 LNHDA and CDR2 SQIVND (reference sequence). Between the trimmed V and J ends, which lost 7 bases and 0 bases, there was a span of 21 bases. The CDR3 contains 17 residues. CDR3 nucleotide sequence: TGTGCCAGTACCCCCCAGGTTCGGGCGGGGATGAACACTGAAGCTTTCTTT. Translating gives CASTPQVRAGMNTEAFF.

The V and J genes are TRBV27 and TRBJ2-5, with D possibly matching TRBD1 (5 bases). CDR3 length equals 14 residues. Germline loops: CDR1 MNHEY, CDR2 SMNVEV (reference sequence). The V and J ends lost 6 bases and 5 bases respectively, with 16 bases between them. The CDR3 sequence is CASRVLGPVETQYF. The CDR3 DNA sequence: TGTGCCAGCAGGGTTTTGGGGCCGGTCGAGACCCAGTACTTC.

This chain joins TRBV10-3 and TRBJ2-1; no clear D. Trimming cost V 6 bases and J 4 bases, with 7 bases left between them. Germline loops: CDR1 ENHRY, CDR2 SYGVKD. This CDR3 has 12 residues. CDR3 in DNA: TGTGCCATCAGCAGCAATTACAATGAGCAGTTCTTC. As protein: CAISSNYNEQFF.

This clone appeared a few times. This sequence joins TRBV7-2 and TRBJ2-2; D perhaps matches TRBD2 (6 bases). The V gene lost 5 bases and the J gene lost 5 bases, with 12 bases spanning the gap. CDR1 SGHTA and CDR2 FQGNSA come from the germline V gene. CDR3 length: 14 residues. The CDR3 loop reads CASSPSGSTGELFF. Here the CDR3 DNA reads TGTGCCAGCAGCCCGAGCGGGTCTACCGGGGAGCTGTTTTTT.

The chain has TRBV4-1 and TRBJ2-1; 10 positions match TRBD2. Germline trimming cut 2 bases from V and 9 bases from J; bases unmatched to any gene: 7. CDR3 size: 15 residues. The germline CDR1 and CDR2 sequences are MGHRA and YSYEKL. The CDR3 protein is CASSQPSTSGREQFF. The DNA of the CDR3 is TGCGCCAGCAGCCAACCCTCGACTAGCGGGCGTGAGCAGTTCTTC.

By its share, this clone is large (0.1 to 1%). The J gene is TRBJ1-1, the V gene TRBV6-5, with D perhaps matching TRBD1 (5 bases). V lost 0 bases, J lost 1 base, and 9 bases lay in between. The CDR3 spans 15 residues. Germline CDR1 and CDR2: MNHEY and SVGAGI. This CDR3 reads CASSYSAQGNTEAFF. CDR3 coding DNA: TGTGCCAGCAGTTACTCGGCGCAGGGGAACACTGAAGCTTTCTTT.

The CDR3 here is CASRGEWGLSSYNEQFF. The CDR3 DNA sequence: TGTGCCAGCAGGGGGGAGTGGGGGCTTTCGTCCTACAATGAGCAGTTCTTC. This chain links TRBV14 with TRBJ2-1; possible D gene TRBD1, 6 bases. Germline loops: CDR1 SGHDN, CDR2 FVKESK. This CDR3 has 17 amino acids. Trimming shortened V by 6 bases and J by 1 base, and 19 bases separated the two germline ends.

V gene TRBV29-1 combines with J gene TRBJ1-1, with a possible D match to TRBD1 (5 bases). This CDR3 comprises 16 residues. Germline V lookup: CDR1 SQVTM, CDR2 ANQGSEA. V lost 4 bases and J 0 bases, leaving 18 bases between the germline ends. This CDR3 reads CSVVGEGRHLNTEAFF. The CDR3, as DNA: TGCAGCGTTGTGGGTGAGGGGAGGCATTTGAACACTGAAGCTTTCTTT.

This chain uses TRBV12-5 with TRBJ2-1; 13 bases align to TRBD2. Looked up from germline, CDR1 is LGHNT and CDR2 is FRNRAP. The CDR3 has 15 residues. The V segment lost 6 bases and the J segment 5 bases; nucleotides outside the gene matches: 4. The CDR3 here is CASGPGLAGDNEQFF. As DNA, the CDR3 is TGTGCTAGTGGCCCAGGACTAGCGGGAGACAATGAGCAGTTCTTC.

The chain links TRBV2 to TRBJ2-5; 8 nucleotides align to TRBD2. J was trimmed by 5 bases and V by 5 bases; bases with no gene match: 13. The CDR3 loop spans 16 amino acids. Germline V gene sequence: CDR1 SNHLY, CDR2 FYNNEI. The CDR3 DNA follows: TGTGCCAGCAGTACCTCCGAAGCGGGAGTCGACGAGACCCAGTACTTC. Residues: CASSTSEAGVDETQYF.